This T cell receptor (beta chain) is drawn from a study of cytomegalovirus exposure and HLA in healthy donors. About this clone itself: As yet, its antigen is unknown.

CDR1 MNHEY and CDR2 SVGAGI come from the germline V gene. The length of the CDR3 is 14 residues. The germline V and J ends were trimmed by 6 bases and 2 bases, with 14 bases remaining between them. Points from the study as a whole: Segments of the TCR beta V type were, in most cases, productive about 90% or about 30% of the time in an earlier analysis.

Healthy bone marrow donors made up the donors. The PCR used 60 Vbeta and 13 Jbeta primers. Repertoires were generated with immunoSEQ multiplex PCR, while TCRdb's copy carries only in-frame clones and drops some. There are more than 90,000 clones in the sample; roughly 79% occur only once, and roughly 4% lies in the top ten. The source is a woman in her seventies in good health and CMV-seropositive. Sample: PBMCs. V is TRBV6-5 and J is TRBJ2-7, with TRBD1 as a possible D gene (5 bases). The CDR3 sequence: CASSGQGGTYEQYF. CDR3 DNA: TGTGCCAGCAGCGGGCAGGGTGGGACCTACGAGCAGTACTTC.